Listed below are T cell receptor beta chains from one sample, sequenced in a study of blood T cell repertoires in COVID-19. Libraries were prepared by immunoSEQ multiplex PCR; TCRdb keeps only in-frame clonotypes and omits some of them. The profile shows 310,000 or so clones, 87% of them singletons. The sample was peripheral blood. These receptors all come from a man younger than 45 with COVID-19, enrolled during active disease. Each CDR3 is given with its conserved first and last residue. D genes are given only for firm matches. For some rows the clone size is stated as once, few or many, or as a class when expanded; others skip it.

>TRBJ2-7|.|TRBV9|.
TGTGCCAGCAGCGTAGTTGGACGGGGTGGTGAGCAGTACTTC
CASSVVGRGGEQYF
>TRBJ1-1|.|TRBV6-1|.
TGTGCCAGCAGTGAACCGGGTTTGGACACTGAAGCTTTCTTT
CASSEPGLDTEAFF
>TRBJ1-6|.|TRBV7-6|.
TGTGCCAGCAGCTTAGCGCTAGGACAGTATTCACCCCTCCACTTT
CASSLALGQYSPLHF
>TRBJ2-1|.|TRBV10-3|.
TGTGCCATCAGTGAGGGTGGGGCCCAGGGTCGGTCCTACAATGAGCAGTTCTTC
CAISEGGAQGRSYNEQFF
>TRBJ2-2|few|TRBV7-3|TRBD2
TGTGCCAGCAGCTTAACCTCCGCGGGAGGGCAACCCGGGGAGCTGTTTTTT
CASSLTSAGGQPGELFF
>TRBJ2-7|few|TRBV27|TRBD1
TGTGCCAGCAGTTCCCCCGGGACAGTTGGCTACGAGCAGTACTTC
CASSSPGTVGYEQYF
>TRBJ2-3|.|TRBV7-2|.
TGTGCCAGCAGCCCCAGACTAGTAGGAGCAACAGATACGCAGTATTTT
CASSPRLVGATDTQYF
>TRBJ1-2|.|TRBV18|TRBD1
TGTGCCAGCTCATCACCCGACAGGGGAACCGATGGCTACACCTTC
CASSSPDRGTDGYTF
>TRBJ2-3|.|TRBV12-3/TRBV12-4|.
TGTGCCAGCAGTTTCTTCCTAAGTGATACGCAGTATTTT
CASSFFLSDTQYF
>TRBJ2-5|.|TRBV9|.
TGTGCCAGCAGCGTAGCCCCGACAAGACAAGAGACCCAGTACTTC
CASSVAPTRQETQYF
>TRBJ2-7|.|TRBV15|.
TGTGCCACCAGCAGAGATTTTGGGAGTTCTTACGAGCAGTACTTC
CATSRDFGSSYEQYF
>TRBJ1-2|.|TRBV7-2|.
TGTGCCAGCAGCCCCCGACAGGTCTATGGCTACACCTTC
CASSPRQVYGYTF
>TRBJ2-3|.|TRBV4-3|TRBD2
TGCGCCAGCAGCCAAGACCTAGCGGGAGGGCTAGTGGATACGCAGTATTTT
CASSQDLAGGLVDTQYF
>TRBJ2-1|.|TRBV7-9|.
TGTGCCAGCAGCTTAGGGCAATCGGGGAATGAGCAGTTCTTC
CASSLGQSGNEQFF
>TRBJ2-5|.|TRBV7-2|TRBD1
TGTGCCAGCAGCTATGGAACAGGGGCCACCTCGTACCAAGAGACCCAGTACTTC
CASSYGTGATSYQETQYF
>TRBJ1-1|.|TRBV5-5|.
TGTGCCAGCAGCTTGCCGATTACAGGGTGGACTGAAGCTTTCTTT
CASSLPITGWTEAFF
>TRBJ2-1|.|TRBV4-3|TRBD1
TGCGCCAGCAGCCAAGAACAGGGGGCGGGCAATGAGCAGTTCTTC
CASSQEQGAGNEQFF
>TRBJ2-6|once|TRBV15|.
TGTGCCACCAGGGGCGAGATAATAGAGCTGTCTGGGGCCAACGTCCTGACTTTC
CATRGEIIELSGANVLTF
>TRBJ2-5|.|TRBV5-4|.
TGTGCCAGCAGCTTGGCACAGGTGACGGAGACCCAGTACTTC
CASSLAQVTETQYF
>TRBJ2-7|.|TRBV7-9|TRBD2
TGTGCCAGCAGCTTATCTGCCTCTAGCGGTAGCTCCTACGAGCAGTACTTC
CASSLSASSGSSYEQYF
>TRBJ2-5|few|TRBV24-1|.
TGTGCCACCAGTCTAGACAGCCGAGGGGGCCAAGAGACCCAGTACTTC
CATSLDSRGGQETQYF
>TRBJ1-2|.|TRBV5-4|.
TGTGCCAGCAGCTTTGAGGATAACTATGGCTACACCTTC
CASSFEDNYGYTF
>TRBJ1-1|.|TRBV6-5|.
TGTGCCACCAGCCGAGAGACAGGGAACACTGAAGCTTTCTTT
CATSRETGNTEAFF
>TRBJ2-3|.|TRBV2|.
TGTGCCAGCAGTGAAATGCGGGATACGCAGTATTTT
CASSEMRDTQYF
>TRBJ2-7|once|TRBV2|TRBD2
TGTGCCAGCCTTCTTGAAGGACTAGCGGGGGGGAACTACGAGCAGTACTTC
CASLLEGLAGGNYEQYF
>TRBJ1-5|few|TRBV6-2/TRBV6-3|.
TGTGCCAGCAGCACAACACCGACAGCCCTCAATCAGCCCCAGCATTTT
CASSTTPTALNQPQHF
>TRBJ2-7|.|TRBV4-3|.
TGCGCCAGCAGCCAAGATGTGCAGGGTTCCTACGAGCAGTACTTC
CASSQDVQGSYEQYF
>TRBJ1-3|.|TRBV18|.
TGTGCCAGCTCACCAACAGGGCCCTCGTTCTCTTCCTCTGGAAACACCATATATTTT
CASSPTGPSFSSSGNTIYF
>TRBJ2-7|.|TRBV27|.
TGTGCCAGCAGTCCCATCGGACAGACCTACGAGCAGTACTTC
CASSPIGQTYEQYF
>TRBJ1-6|.|TRBV5-1|TRBD1
TGCGCCAGCGGAGACCGGGACAGAGATTCACCCCTCCACTTT
CASGDRDRDSPLHF
>TRBJ1-1|.|TRBV3-1/TRBV3-2|TRBD1
TGTGCCAGCAGCCAAGTGGACAGGGGGCGGATTTCGAGGTACACTGAAGCTTTCTTT
CASSQVDRGRISRYTEAFF
>TRBJ2-2|.|TRBV12-3/TRBV12-4|.
TGTGCCAGCAGTGGGGGACTGATGGAGCTGTTTTTT
CASSGGLMELFF
>TRBJ1-3|.|TRBV30|.
TGTGCCTGGACAGGGCTCTCTGGAAACACCATATATTTT
CAWTGLSGNTIYF